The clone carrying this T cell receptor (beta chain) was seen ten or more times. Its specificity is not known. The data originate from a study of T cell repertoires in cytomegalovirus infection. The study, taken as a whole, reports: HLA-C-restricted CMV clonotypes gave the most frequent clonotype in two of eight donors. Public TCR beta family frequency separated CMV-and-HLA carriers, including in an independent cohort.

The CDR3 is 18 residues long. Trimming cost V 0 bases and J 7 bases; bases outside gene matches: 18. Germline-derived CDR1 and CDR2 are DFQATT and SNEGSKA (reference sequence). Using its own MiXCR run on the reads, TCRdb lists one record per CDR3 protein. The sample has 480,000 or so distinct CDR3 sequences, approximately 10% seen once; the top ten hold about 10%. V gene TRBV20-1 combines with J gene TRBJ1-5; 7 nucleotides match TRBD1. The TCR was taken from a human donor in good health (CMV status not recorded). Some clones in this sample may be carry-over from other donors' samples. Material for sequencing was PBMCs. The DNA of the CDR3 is TGCAGTGCTAGAGATCGGGGCGACAGGGCATACTTGTACCAGCCCCAGCATTTT. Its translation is CSARDRGDRAYLYQPQHF.